This T cell receptor beta chain came from a study of T cells after yellow fever vaccination. Overall study: Where fractions had low cell numbers, libraries were prepared from them with the SMART-Seq v4 Ultra Low Input RNA kit. Overall study results and limits: By day 5 rather than day 15, the secondary response had peaked, though it was weaker. The appearance of a small share of clonotypes in both CD4 and CD8 compartments was observed.

There are a few counts of this clonotype. Its cognate antigen is unknown. CDR3 length: 12 residues. V lost 10 bases, J lost 1 base, and 3 bases stayed unmatched. CDR1 is SGHKS, CDR2 YYEKEE, per germline (reference sequence). TCRdb re-called the 5' RACE reads through MiXCR, storing one row per CDR3 protein. The table includes 300,000 to 400,000 distinct CDR3 sequences, 8.5% to 9% detected once. The clonotype was recovered from a young man who received the YFV17D yellow fever vaccine. The chain is built from TRBV5-5 and TRBJ2-3, with 7 bases identical to TRBD1. The sample in question was PBMCs, obtained on the day of the first yellow fever vaccination. CDR3 sequence reads: CAGGQGTDTQYF. The CDR3 DNA sequence: TGTGCCGGAGGACAGGGCACAGATACGCAGTATTTT.